This T cell receptor (beta chain) was found in a study of T cell clones after liver transplantation (dated by TCRdb to between 2019 and 2020). For the wider study: The samples were obtained from ITN030ST, a randomized trial that attempted immunosuppression withdrawal within 2 years after liver transplantation. Subjects received no induction therapy and standard immunosuppression until randomization at 12-24 months post-transplant. Of the 8 liver transplant recipients making up the studied cohort, 3 were classified as tolerant and 5 as non-tolerant. Three of the eight recipients were HCV-positive; the others were transplanted for non-autoimmune, non-viral indications. To count as tolerant, a recipient had to stay completely off immunosuppression for at least one year without liver enzymes climbing beyond twice the upper limit of normal. Blood samples were collected pre-transplant, then pre-randomization ahead of withdrawal, and finally post-randomization once withdrawal had either been completed or failed. As an antigen-independent comparator for donor-reactive sequences, third party-reactive TCRbeta sequences were also identified from pre-transplant MLRs. After a pre-transplant mixed lymphocyte reaction, TCRbeta sequencing was used to pinpoint donor-reactive T cell clones, which were subsequently tracked in post-transplant blood.

Using immunoSEQ, frozen genomic DNA was subjected to high-throughput TCRbeta CDR3 sequencing, a process that included PCR amplification, mapping, bias correction and internal controls. In the source study's methods: Only productive rearrangements were retained, with each unique TCRbeta sequence defined by its CDR3 nucleotide sequence together with its V and J gene. For a sequence to be called donor-reactive, it needed a frequency of at least 0.01% and at least 5-fold expansion in CFSE-low cells compared with unstimulated pre-transplant cells. Per-subject minimum frequency thresholds, based on the lowest-template unstimulated sample, ensured at least 90% detection power. Jensen-Shannon divergence between the top 1000 TCRbeta sequences post-transplant and pre-transplant was used to measure repertoire turnover. Changes in detection of donor-reactive sequences were tested with two-sided Fisher's exact tests. TCRdb provides this immuneACCESS table in a form limited to in-frame rearrangements. Some clones are lacking; in checked studies, under half of them reflect an unresolved V gene, and why the rest are absent is not known. The V and J calls and clone size are taken from that table; D and trimming were inferred from the DNA. For this sample there are around 78,000 clones; less than 85% appear just once. Of the sample, 2.8% falls within the top ten clones.

Thawed unstimulated PBMCs were stained for CD3, CD4 and CD8 and FACS-sorted into CD3+CD4+ and CD3+CD8+ populations. Randomization to immunosuppression withdrawal applied to every one of the 8 studied subjects. The Qiagen DNeasy Blood and Tissue Kit was used to isolate genomic DNA. In regard to this clone: Its target antigen remains unknown. No base quality values were provided; no much bigger clone lies one nucleotide off.

Here is what the overall study found, with its caveats: Because of small, heterogeneous patient numbers and non-standardized post-transplant time points, the conclusions were only preliminary. In a couple of subjects, low numbers of available donor cells limited the measurable donor-reactive repertoire. When repertoire turnover was taken into account, detection of donor-reactive sequences was significantly reduced in 7 of 8 subjects for CD4 and in 8 of 8 subjects for CD8. Donor-reactive sequences declined more than third party-reactive ones, suggesting partial antigen-specific deletion unrelated to withdrawal success. Without allograft tissue specimens, donor-reactive T cells may have migrated into the graft rather than being deleted. In most of the 8 subjects, regardless of tolerance or HCV status, circulating donor-reactive CD4 TCRbeta sequences dropped significantly post-transplant.

CDR1 LNHDA and CDR2 SQIVND were looked up in the germline V gene (reference sequence). Relative to germline, V is missing 5 bases and J is missing 2 bases, with 3 bases of the junction outside any gene match. The CDR3 contains 13 residues, cysteine and phenylalanine counted. The kept DNA is CDR3 alone, 39 bases in frame from the first base. Recombination linked TRBV19 to TRBJ2-7; 7 nucleotides in the junction match TRBD1. This TCR was sampled from a human patient who received a liver transplant. It is possible that, after a transplant, some T cells come from the graft donor. The sequencing here drew on CD4+ T cells from blood, taken at the 22-month timepoint. The CDR3 loop reads CASSQGVTYEQYF. The bases read TGTGCCAGTAGTCAGGGGGTAACCTACGAGCAGTACTTC.